A selection of T cell receptor beta chains follows, all from one sample in a study of CD8 T cells in ankylosing spondylitis. TCRdb used MiXCR to reprocess the 5' RACE reads, holding one entry per CDR3 protein. The repertoire holds hundreds of thousands of distinct CDR3 sequences, with 12% as singletons. Sequencing was carried out using blood, either unsorted or a sorted T cell fraction (not recorded which). Every receptor here comes from a male donor with ankylosing spondylitis. Each CDR3 is given with its conserved first and last residue. D genes are given only for firm matches. Size is stated for part of the rows, as once, few or many counts, or as a class when the clone is expanded.

>13|.|.|TRBV5-6|TRBJ2-5
CASSLDRVQTQYF
TGTGCCAGCAGCTTGGATAGGGTGCAGACCCAGTACTTC
>13|TRBD2|many|TRBV12-3/TRBV12-4|TRBJ2-7
CASSDSGNYEQYF
TGTGCCAGCAGTGATAGCGGGAACTACGAGCAGTACTTC
>14|TRBD1|few|TRBV5-1|TRBJ2-2
CATTTGGVTGELFF
TGCGCCACCACGACAGGGGGGGTCACCGGGGAGCTGTTTTTT
>16|.|.|TRBV7-8|TRBJ2-1
CASSLGLATWGNEQFF
TGTGCCAGCAGCTTAGGGCTAGCGACATGGGGCAATGAGCAGTTCTTC
>15|.|few|TRBV11-2|TRBJ2-1
CASSLWLANTMEQFF
TGTGCCAGCAGCTTATGGCTAGCGAATACAATGGAGCAGTTCTTC
>11|.|.|TRBV3-1|TRBJ2-1
CASSIRSEQFF
TGTGCCAGCAGTATACGGAGTGAGCAGTTCTTC
>15|.|.|TRBV11-2|TRBJ2-1
CASSEVRTVTREQFF
TGTGCCAGCAGCGAGGTGAGGACAGTGACTCGGGAGCAGTTCTTC
>16|.|few|TRBV11-2|TRBJ1-1
CASSPTTGYMNTEAFF
TGTGCCAGCAGCCCCACTACAGGGTATATGAACACTGAAGCTTTCTTT
>13|.|.|TRBV6-2/TRBV6-3|TRBJ1-1
CASSTGLTDEAFF
TGTGCCAGCAGTACTGGTTTGACAGATGAAGCTTTCTTT
>16|.|few|TRBV14|TRBJ2-1
CASSHFSGVSYNEQFF
TGTGCCAGCAGCCATTTTTCGGGAGTGTCCTACAATGAGCAGTTCTTC
>14|TRBD1|.|TRBV20-1|TRBJ1-6
CSARAGQFNSPLHF
TGCAGTGCTAGAGCGGGACAGTTTAATTCACCCCTCCACTTT
>15|.|many|TRBV5-1|TRBJ2-3
CASSLEYRDSDTQYF
TGCGCCAGCAGCTTGGAATACAGGGATTCAGATACGCAGTATTTT
>17|.|.|TRBV5-1|TRBJ2-3
CASSLVIWAGNEDTQYF
TGCGCCAGCAGCTTGGTGATTTGGGCGGGAAATGAGGATACGCAGTATTTT
>16|TRBD2|.|TRBV20-1|TRBJ2-3
CSARGGLAGVKDTQYF
TGCAGTGCTAGAGGGGGACTAGCGGGAGTTAAAGATACGCAGTATTTT
>16|.|.|TRBV27|TRBJ2-5
CASSLGRGRDEETQYF
TGTGCCAGCAGTTTGGGTAGGGGGAGGGATGAAGAGACCCAGTACTTC
>15|.|.|TRBV7-9|TRBJ1-1
CASSLGDNMNTEAFF
TGTGCCAGCAGTCTTGGGGACAACATGAACACTGAAGCTTTCTTT
>15|.|.|TRBV2|TRBJ2-7
CASSARRDLSYEQYF
TGTGCCAGCAGTGCCCGCCGGGACCTTTCTTACGAGCAGTACTTC
>15|.|.|TRBV20-1|TRBJ2-3
CSAYHALAGTDTQYF
TGCAGTGCTTATCACGCTCTTGCCGGCACAGATACGCAGTATTTT
>16|TRBD1|few|TRBV12-3/TRBV12-4|TRBJ2-5
CASSPRTGASQETQYF
TGTGCCAGCAGTCCACGGACAGGGGCTAGCCAAGAGACCCAGTACTTC
>12|.|many|TRBV29-1|TRBJ2-1
CSVLEALDEQFF
TGCAGCGTTCTTGAAGCGTTGGATGAGCAGTTCTTC
>15|.|.|TRBV11-2|TRBJ2-5
CASSLGQGWQETQYF
TGTGCCAGCAGCCTCGGGCAGGGGTGGCAAGAGACCCAGTACTTC
>16|TRBD2|few|TRBV10-1|TRBJ2-1
CASKKLAGGTYNEQFF
TGCGCCAGCAAGAAACTAGCGGGTGGGACCTACAATGAGCAGTTCTTC
>13|.|few|TRBV27|TRBJ2-5
CASSFRPQETQYF
TGTGCCAGCAGTTTTCGGCCCCAAGAGACCCAGTACTTC
>15|.|few|TRBV20-1|TRBJ1-6
CSARDESSYNSPLHF
TGCAGTGCTAGAGACGAGAGCTCCTATAATTCACCCCTCCACTTT
>15|TRBD1|few|TRBV10-1|TRBJ2-7
CASSAATGNSYEQYF
TGCGCCAGCAGTGCCGCGACAGGGAATTCCTACGAGCAGTACTTC
>15|TRBD1|.|TRBV20-1|TRBJ2-7
CSARVATGGFREQYF
TGCAGTGCTAGAGTTGCGACAGGGGGCTTTCGCGAGCAGTACTTC
>14|TRBD2|many|TRBV5-1|TRBJ2-1
CASSLSSGNNEQFF
TGCGCCAGCAGCTTGTCTAGCGGGAACAATGAGCAGTTCTTC
>17|.|few|TRBV12-3/TRBV12-4|TRBJ1-2
CASSPGTFTPGAYGYTF
TGTGCCAGCAGTCCCGGGACTTTCACTCCCGGGGCCTATGGCTACACCTTC
>17|TRBD2|.|TRBV20-1|TRBJ2-3
CSATGTVGLAGTDTQYF
TGCAGTGCCACCGGGACAGTGGGACTAGCGGGAACTGATACGCAGTATTTT
>14|.|.|TRBV12-3/TRBV12-4|TRBJ2-7
CASSLGLEFNEQYF
TGTGCCAGCAGTTTGGGGCTAGAGTTCAACGAGCAGTACTTC
>12|.|many|TRBV15|TRBJ1-4
CATSRTNEKLFF
TGTGCCACCAGCAGAACTAATGAAAAACTGTTTTTT
>15|.|.|TRBV11-2|TRBJ1-3
CASSLSGRTGNTIYF
TGTGCCAGCAGCTTATCAGGCAGAACTGGAAACACCATATATTTT